This TCR beta chain was observed in a study of blood T cell repertoires in COVID-19. Everyone who took part was roughly 18 to 89 years old, and they came from fewer than 25 US areas. Participant reports of clinical history set cohort assignment. Clones were sequenced by immunoSEQ multiplex PCR, and TCRdb holds only the in-frame ones, with some missing. The table lists about 200,000 clones, roughly 85% of them singletons. This CDR3 is built from 13 residues. The genes are TRBV21-1 and TRBJ2-2; the table's D gene call, TRBD2, was not cross checked with the DNA. TRBV21-1 corresponds to a pseudogene. This sequence originates from a man aged 40-50 years who had recovered from COVID-19. Material for sequencing was PBMCs or T cells enriched from blood (not recorded which). The CDR3 nucleotides are TGTGCCAGCAGCACCTGTTGCGCCGGGGAGCTGTTTTTT. This encodes CASSTCCAGELFF.